Listed below are T cell receptor beta chains from one sample, sequenced in a study of shared clonotypes between healthy human individuals. The method was immunoSEQ multiplex PCR; TCRdb's version includes in-frame clones alone and lacks a portion of them. The sample records roughly 770,000 clones, 90% to 97% being singletons. Sequenced: naive CD8+ T cells sorted from blood. All receptors come from a man aged 25 to 40 in good health. CDR3s include the opening cysteine and the closing phenylalanine or tryptophan. Each record gives: J gene, V gene, D gene, clone size, CDR3 DNA, CDR3 protein. A D gene is named only where the DNA matches it firmly. The size entry is marked missing in some rows and otherwise reads once, few, many or a size class.

TRBJ1-1 | TRBV5-1 | TRBD1 | - | TGCGCCAGCAGCTTGGCCTTACCGTTGGACAGGGGGCTTCACACTGAAGCTTTCTTT | CASSLALPLDRGLHTEAFF
TRBJ2-1 | TRBV7-2 | - | - | TGTGCCAGCGGAGACCCGCTATACAATGAGCAGTTCTTC | CASGDPLYNEQFF
TRBJ2-5 | TRBV29-1 | - | once | TGCAGCGTTGAAGGGGGATCACAAGAGACCCAGTACTTC | CSVEGGSQETQYF
TRBJ2-3 | TRBV11-3 | TRBD2 | - | TGTGCCAGCAGCTCATATAGCGGGAGCACAGATACGCAGTATTTT | CASSSYSGSTDTQYF
TRBJ2-1 | TRBV29-1 | - | - | TGCAGCCATGACGGAGACAATGAGCAGTTCTTC | CSHDGDNEQFF
TRBJ2-2 | TRBV5-1 | TRBD1 | - | TGCGCCAGCAGCTTGGCAGGGGGCTGGACCGGGGAGCTGTTTTTT | CASSLAGGWTGELFF
TRBJ1-2 | TRBV5-8 | TRBD1 | - | TGTGCCAGCAGTCAAGAGTCGGGACAGGGGTACTATGGCTACACCTTC | CASSQESGQGYYGYTF
TRBJ2-7 | TRBV30 | TRBD2 | - | TGTGCCTGGAGCCTAGCGGGAGAAGAGCAGTACTTC | CAWSLAGEEQYF
TRBJ2-1 | TRBV9 | TRBD2 | - | TGTGCCAGCAGCGAGAACCGGGACTACGGCTACAATGAGCAGTTCTTC | CASSENRDYGYNEQFF
TRBJ2-7 | TRBV5-6 | - | - | TGTGCCAGCAGCTTGGGACAGAGCTACGAGCAGTACTTC | CASSLGQSYEQYF
TRBJ2-3 | TRBV9 | - | - | TGTGCCAGCAGCGTAGCAGGGTTGGGCACAGATACGCAGTATTTT | CASSVAGLGTDTQYF
TRBJ2-1 | TRBV18 | - | - | TGTGCCAGCTCACCAAACTCGTTGGGAGATGAGCAGTTCTTC | CASSPNSLGDEQFF
TRBJ2-7 | TRBV28 | TRBD2 | - | TGTGCCAGCAGCCCCGAGCGGGAGACCCGTTATGACATCTCCTACGAGCAGTACTTC | CASSPERETRYDISYEQYF
TRBJ2-1 | TRBV5-5 | - | - | TGTGCCAGCAAGACTTCCTCCAGGGATGAGCAGTTCTTC | CASKTSSRDEQFF
TRBJ2-2 | TRBV30 | - | - | TGTGCCTGGGGTCGTAACACCGGGGAGCTGTTTTTT | CAWGRNTGELFF
TRBJ2-2 | TRBV7-9 | - | - | TGTGCCAGCAGCTTCGAAATGGACTTAGGCGGGGAGCTGTTTTTT | CASSFEMDLGGELFF
TRBJ2-7 | TRBV14 | - | few | TGTGCCAGCAGCCAAGGGAGCTACGAGCAGTACTTC | CASSQGSYEQYF
TRBJ2-1 | TRBV7-9 | TRBD2 | - | TGTGCCAGCAGCTCGACTAGCGGGAGGCCCTACAATGAGCAGTTCTTC | CASSSTSGRPYNEQFF
TRBJ1-4 | TRBV28 | TRBD1 | - | TGTGCCAGCAGTAGGACAGGCGGTAATGAAAAACTGTTTTTT | CASSRTGGNEKLFF
TRBJ1-1 | TRBV7-9 | - | - | TGTGCCAGCAGCTCAACAAACCTTGAAGCTTTCTTT | CASSSTNLEAFF
TRBJ2-2 | TRBV7-2 | TRBD1 | - | TGTGCCAGCAGCTTAAAAGGGGGCATAGACACCGGGGAGCTGTTTTTT | CASSLKGGIDTGELFF
TRBJ2-7 | TRBV6-6 | TRBD2 | - | TGTGCCAGCAGTTCCCGACTAGCTGATTCCTACGAGCAGTACTTC | CASSSRLADSYEQYF
TRBJ1-2 | TRBV15 | - | once | TGTGCCACCAGCAGTCGGCAGGAAAGGGGCTACACCTTC | CATSSRQERGYTF
TRBJ1-6 | TRBV27 | - | - | TGTGCCAGCAGAGAGGGACATTCCCTGGGCAATAATTCACCCCTCCACTTT | CASREGHSLGNNSPLHF
TRBJ2-1 | TRBV27 | - | - | TGTGCCAGCGAAGGGTCAGGCAACAATGAGCAGTTCTTC | CASEGSGNNEQFF
TRBJ1-5 | TRBV13 | TRBD1 | once | TGTGCCAGCCCAGGACAGGGGTTTAGCCAGCCCCAGCATTTT | CASPGQGFSQPQHF
TRBJ2-4 | TRBV7-9 | - | - | TGTGCCAGCAGTATCCCCCCTAGGGACCCAGGGGACATTCAGTACTTC | CASSIPPRDPGDIQYF
TRBJ2-1 | TRBV27 | TRBD2 | - | TGTGCCAGCACTCCCGGGGCTAGCGGCAACAATGAGCAGTTCTTC | CASTPGASGNNEQFF
TRBJ2-3 | TRBV7-2 | - | - | TGTGCCAGCAGCTTAGCCCCGGGCGGTCCTGGCACAGATACGCAGTATTTT | CASSLAPGGPGTDTQYF
TRBJ2-7 | TRBV4-1 | - | - | TGCGCCAGCAGCCACCAGGGGGGCGAGCAGTACTTC | CASSHQGGEQYF
TRBJ2-1 | TRBV29-1 | TRBD2 | - | TGCAGCGTTGAAGGACTAGCGGGAGATCGAGAGCAGTTCTTC | CSVEGLAGDREQFF
TRBJ2-2 | TRBV28 | TRBD2 | - | TGTGCCACCCAGGGTAGCGGGTTCACCGGGGAGCTGTTTTTT | CATQGSGFTGELFF
TRBJ1-3 | TRBV7-8 | - | - | TGTGCTGGCGGGGGGGGTAGTGGAAACACCATATATTTT | CAGGGGSGNTIYF
TRBJ1-1 | TRBV7-9 | - | once | TGTGCCAGCAGCTTCCCCGGCCCGGCAGCGTCGGCTTTCTTT | CASSFPGPAASAFF
TRBJ2-1 | TRBV7-9 | - | - | TGTGCCAGCAGCTTAGGGGACGGACCCTACAATGAGCAGTTCTTC | CASSLGDGPYNEQFF
TRBJ2-3 | TRBV9 | TRBD2 | - | TGTGCCAGCAGCGTATCTAGCGGGAGCGGGCCAGATACGCAGTATTTT | CASSVSSGSGPDTQYF
TRBJ2-7 | TRBV5-1 | - | - | TGCGCCAGCAGCTTGGGTCAGGGTTCGGACGAGCAGTACTTC | CASSLGQGSDEQYF
TRBJ2-1 | TRBV5-1 | TRBD2 | - | TGCGCCAGTCTAGCGGGAGGCACGTACAATGAGCAGTTCTTC | CASLAGGTYNEQFF
TRBJ2-5 | TRBV12-5 | TRBD1 | - | TGTGCTAGTGGGGGATTACAGGGGAGATGGGAGACCCAGTACTTC | CASGGLQGRWETQYF
TRBJ2-1 | TRBV29-1 | - | - | TGCAGTGCCCCGCGGGGAGGTGGTAATGAGCAGTTCTTC | CSAPRGGGNEQFF
TRBJ2-2 | TRBV7-7 | - | once | TGTGCTAGCAGCTCCCTTTTAGGCCAGTTCACCGGGGAGCTGTTTTTT | CASSSLLGQFTGELFF
TRBJ2-3 | TRBV27 | TRBD2 | - | TGTGCCAGCAGTTTGCGGACTAGCGGGAGTGTAAGGACAGATACGCAGTATTTT | CASSLRTSGSVRTDTQYF